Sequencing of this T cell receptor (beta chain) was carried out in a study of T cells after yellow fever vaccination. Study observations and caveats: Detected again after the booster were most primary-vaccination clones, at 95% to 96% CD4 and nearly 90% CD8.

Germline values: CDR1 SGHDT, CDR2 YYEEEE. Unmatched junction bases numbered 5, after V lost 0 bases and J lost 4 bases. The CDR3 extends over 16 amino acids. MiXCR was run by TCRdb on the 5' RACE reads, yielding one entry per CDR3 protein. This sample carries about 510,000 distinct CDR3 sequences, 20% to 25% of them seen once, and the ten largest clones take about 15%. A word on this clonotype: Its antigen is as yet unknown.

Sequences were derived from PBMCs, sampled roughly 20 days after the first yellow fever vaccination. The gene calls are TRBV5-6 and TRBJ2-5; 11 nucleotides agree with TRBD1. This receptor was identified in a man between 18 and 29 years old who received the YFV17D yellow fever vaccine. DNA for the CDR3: TGTGCCAGCAGCTTGGCCGGACAGGGGGCTACAGAGACCCAGTACTTC. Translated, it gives CASSLAGQGATETQYF.